Below are 9 T cell receptor beta chains sequenced from a single sample in a study of T cells in Graves' hyperthyroidism and ophthalmopathy. RNA transcripts provided the source from which TCR beta CDR3 regions were amplified. HTBI primers were the set used in a first-round RT-PCR of the TCR CDR3. Each CDR3 protein is one row after TCRdb ran MiXCR on the multiplex PCR reads. This sample yields 500,000 to 700,000 distinct CDR3 sequences, of which about a sixth are seen a single time; approximately 20% belongs to the top ten. Specimen: blood. Source of these receptors: a woman aged 18-35 years with Graves' hyperthyroidism.

The genes are TRBV7-6 and TRBJ2-5; D is unclear. This CDR3 spans 15 amino acids. Per the germline V gene, CDR1 is SGHVS and CDR2 is FNYEAQ. Trimming took off 1 base at V and 5 bases at J, with 14 bases between the two ends. CDR3 in amino acids: CASSLVSESLETQYF. CDR3 in DNA: TGTGCCAGCAGCTTAGTATCGGAATCTTTGGAGACCCAGTACTTC.

This clonotype was counted many times. This chain connects TRBV7-6 to TRBJ2-3; 8 bases fit TRBD1. V trimming: 5 bases; J trimming: 5 bases; junction bases outside the gene matches: 6. The CDR3 is 14 amino acids. Germline CDR1 and CDR2: SGHVS and FNYEAQ. The CDR3 coding sequence is TGTGCCAGCAGCCGGACAGGGTTTATAGATACGCAGTATTTT. Amino acid sequence: CASSRTGFIDTQYF. Drawing the rest from reference TRBV7-6 and TRBJ2-3, the complete variable domain is GAGVSQSPRYKVTKRGQDVALRCDPISGHVSLYWYRQALGQGPEFLTYFNYEAQQDKSGLPNDRFSAERPEGSISTLTIQRTEQRDSAMYRCASSRTGFIDTQYFGPGTRLTVL.

The chain uses TRBV5-1 and TRBJ2-2; 12 bases line up with TRBD1. The CDR3 has 19 residues. Germline CDR1 is SGHRS and CDR2 is YFSETQ. The J segment lost 3 bases and the V segment lost 4 bases, leaving 13 bases of the junction unmatched. CDR3 in DNA: TGCGCCAGCAGCCTCACCGGGACAGGGGGCGCAAGGGACACCGGGGAGCTGTTTTTT. Translating gives CASSLTGTGGARDTGELFF.

In regard to this clonotype: This sequence may be a read error, since a much larger clone differs from it by one base. CDR3 loop: CASGTMSSHNEQFF. CDR3 bases: TGCGCCAGCGGTACCATGAGCTCCCACAATGAGCAGTTCTTC. The rearrangement joins TRBV5-1 to TRBJ2-1; unclear D gene. From germline, CDR1 is SGHRS and CDR2 YFSETQ. CDR3 length: 14 residues.

The table lists this clonotype with a few counts. The V gene is TRBV20-1, the J gene TRBJ1-2; D is undetermined. The CDR3 length is 12 residues. Per the germline V gene, CDR1 is DFQATT and CDR2 is SNEGSKA (reference sequence). Trimming stripped 5 bases from V and 7 bases from J, with 14 bases between. The CDR3: CSAEISRSGYTF. In DNA, the CDR3 is TGCAGTGCTGAAATCTCTCGGAGTGGCTACACCTTC.

This chain joins TRBV7-9 and TRBJ2-3; weak D call: TRBD2 (6 bases). This CDR3 contains 18 residues. Germline values: CDR1 SEHNR, CDR2 FQNEAQ (reference sequence). V lost 4 bases and J 0 bases, leaving 20 bases between the germline ends. Written as DNA, the CDR3 is TGTGCCAGCAGCTCCCGTATAACTAGCATCTCTAGCACAGATACGCAGTATTTT. Amino acid sequence: CASSSRITSISSTDTQYF.

This clonotype was detected many times. The rearrangement joins TRBV6-2 or TRBV6-3 to TRBJ2-7; D is perhaps TRBD1 (5 bases). With 0 bases removed from V and 2 bases from J, the gap between germline ends came to 11 bases. The germline V gene encodes CDR1 MNHEY and CDR2 SVGEGT. This CDR3 has 15 residues. The CDR3 DNA sequence: TGTGCCAGCAGTTACTCAATCGACAGTGCCTACGAGCAGTACTTC. It translates to CASSYSIDSAYEQYF.

This clonotype was recorded many times. This sequence joins TRBV12-3 or TRBV12-4 and TRBJ1-1, with D perhaps matching TRBD1 (5 bases). Trimming left V 8 bases short and J 4 bases short, with 11 bases between. The CDR3 extends over 12 amino acids. The CDR3 sequence is CASSGGPTEAFF. The CDR3, as DNA: TGTGCCAGCTCTGGGGGTCCCACTGAAGCTTTCTTT.

The table lists this clonotype with many counts. The rearrangement uses TRBV12-3 or TRBV12-4 and TRBJ2-1; 8 bases are shared with TRBD1. V lost 3 bases, J lost 9 bases, and 10 bases stayed unmatched. The CDR3 sequence is 15 residues long. The CDR3 spells CASSFPGQGFGEQFF. The CDR3 DNA follows: TGTGCCAGCAGTTTCCCAGGACAGGGTTTTGGTGAGCAGTTCTTC.